These 5 T cell receptor beta chains share one sample of origin, sequenced in a study of CXCR3-negative and CXCR3-positive naive CD8 T cells. Study results and caveats: In CXCR3-positive naive cells, the TRB CDR3s were more hydrophobic than in CXCR3-negative naive cells.

The antigens these receptors bind are not known. Through 5' RACE with UMI labels, the TRB cDNA libraries were prepared. TCRdb derives one entry per CDR3 protein from the 5' RACE reads, leaving out DNA. The ten top clones account for just over 0.35%, within a sample of about 120,000 distinct CDR3 sequences. Sample: naive CXCR3+ CD8+ T cells from blood. The sample's subset: CD45RO-CCR7+CD27+CD95- naive CD8+ T cells expressing CXCR3 (TNR3+). The receptors originated from a human donor in good health. Some clones in this sample may be carry-over from other donors' samples.

This chain joins TRBV20-1 and TRBJ1-1; TCRdb gives TRBD1 as the D gene, but with no DNA this cannot be confirmed. The CDR3 spans 14 residues. Germline values: CDR1 DFQATT, CDR2 SNEGSKA (reference sequence). CDR3 residues: CSARLSGVDTEAFF.

The rearrangement uses TRBV11-2 and TRBJ2-3. The CDR3 is made up of 15 amino acids. CDR1 and CDR2 from the germline V gene are SGHAT and FQNNGV. The CDR3 region is CASSLDSGSTDTQYF.

This sequence joins TRBV6-2 or TRBV6-3 and TRBJ2-1; TCRdb selects TRBD1, and the lack of DNA leaves this call unchecked. CDR1 MNHEY and CDR2 SVGEGT come from the germline V gene. The CDR3 is 15 amino acids. The CDR3 is CASSYSPLKDNEQFF.

The V gene is TRBV18, the J gene TRBJ2-7; as DNA is missing, the TRBD1 call by TCRdb cannot be tested. The CDR3 is 16 residues long. Germline CDR1 is KGHSH and CDR2 is LQKENI. The chain's CDR3 is CASSRGARTGIYEQYF.

This chain uses TRBV4-3 with TRBJ2-5; TCRdb's D call, TRBD2, is unchecked because there is no DNA. The CDR3 sequence is 15 residues long. CDR1 and CDR2 from the germline V gene are LGHNA and YSLEER. Here the CDR3 reads CASSQAGGPGETQYF.